The next 13 T cell receptor beta chains were all read from a single sample in a study of T-cell reconstitution after alpha-beta-depleted transplantation in children. Library preparation (for TCRbeta) was performed with unique molecular identifiers. One entry per CDR3 protein results from TCRdb running MiXCR on the PCR reads. The sample lists about 200,000 distinct CDR3 sequences; roughly 6.3% were seen once. The specimen comprised PBMCs, sampled before TCRalphabeta/CD19-depleted stem cell transplant. The receptors come from a girl less than two years old with combined immunodeficiency, due to receive a stem cell transplant.

Many counts were recorded for this clonotype. The chain employs TRBV2 and TRBJ2-2, with TRBD1 matching over 10 bases. This CDR3 is 14 amino acids long. Per the germline V gene, CDR1 is SNHLY and CDR2 is FYNNEI. V was pared by 6 bases and J by 6 bases, with 4 bases of the junction left unmatched. CDR3: CASRTGTGAGELFF. The CDR3 coding sequence is TGTGCCAGCAGGACCGGGACAGGGGCCGGGGAGCTGTTTTTT. The full variable domain, its missing parts supplied by reference TRBV2 and TRBJ2-2, is EPEVTQTPSHQVTQMGQEVILRCVPISNHLYFYWYRQILGQKVEFLVSFYNNEISEKSEIFDDQFSVERPDGSNFTLKIRSTKLEDSAMYFCASRTGTGAGELFFGEGSRLTVL.

This clonotype occurred many times. This chain uses TRBV12-3 or TRBV12-4 with TRBJ2-1, with D tentatively TRBD2 (5 bases). Trimming left V 6 bases short and J 14 bases short, with 23 bases between. The CDR3 is 14 residues long. The CDR3 DNA reads TGTGCCAGCAGCTCACCTTATTCTTCGAAAGCGGAGTTCTTC. This codes for CASSSPYSSKAEFF.

At least ten counts were recorded for this clonotype. This chain links TRBV11-3 with TRBJ2-1; D assignment may be TRBD1 or TRBD2 (5 bases each). The ends were cut back, 4 bases at V and 7 bases at J, with 5 bases in the middle. The germline CDR1 and CDR2 sequences are SGHNT and YENEEA. The CDR3 is 11 residues long. The CDR3 is CASSWGNEQFF. DNA of the CDR3: TGTGCCAGCAGCTGGGGGAATGAGCAGTTCTTC.

A remark on this clonotype: A much larger clone differs by one base, so this may be a read error. Here the CDR3 DNA reads TGTGCCAGCAGCCCGGGGCCCGTCTCCTACGAGCAGTACTTC. Its protein is CASSPGPVSYEQYF. This chain links TRBV4-2 with TRBJ2-7; TRBD1 or TRBD2 may be the D gene (5 bases each). Germline V CDR1 and CDR2: LGHNA, YNFKEQ. The V and J ends lost 4 bases and 0 bases respectively, with 10 bases between them. The CDR3 is 14 amino acids.

This clonotype appeared many times. The chain recombines TRBV28 with TRBJ2-1, with 9 bases fitting TRBD2. J gave up 4 bases and V 4 bases, and 5 bases lay outside the gene matches. This CDR3 is built from 15 residues. From germline, CDR1 is MDHEN and CDR2 SYDVKM. This CDR3 is CASSSERGAYNEQFF. CDR3 DNA sequence: TGTGCCAGCAGTTCGGAGCGGGGGGCGTACAATGAGCAGTTCTTC.

This clonotype was counted at least ten times. V usage is TRBV7-2 and J usage is TRBJ2-3; TRBD2 matches 10 bases. The germline V gene has CDR1 SGHTA and CDR2 FQGNSA. J gave up 0 bases and V 1 base, and 4 bases lay outside the gene matches. The CDR3 is 17 amino acids. The CDR3 nucleotides are TGTGCCAGCAGCTTAGGGTTACTAGCGGGAAGCACAGATACGCAGTATTTT. The encoded protein is CASSLGLLAGSTDTQYF.

This clonotype was seen many times. The chain carries TRBV14 and TRBJ2-1; possibly TRBD1 for D (5 bases). The V end was cut by 4 bases, the J end by 8 bases, with 12 bases between. Looked up from germline, CDR1 is SGHDN and CDR2 is FVKESK. This CDR3 is 13 amino acids long. Here the CDR3 DNA reads TGTGCCAGCAGCCGGAACCTAGGGGATGAGCAGTTCTTC. This gives the protein CASSRNLGDEQFF.

This clonotype was seen many times. The chain couples TRBV13 to TRBJ1-1; 8 bases fit TRBD1. V lost 5 bases to trimming and J lost 1 base; unmatched junction nucleotides: 9. The CDR3 contains 16 residues. Germline assignment: CDR1 PRHDT and CDR2 FYEKMQ (reference sequence). The CDR3 spells CASSPRQGRGNTEAFF. The CDR3 DNA sequence: TGTGCCAGCAGCCCCCGACAGGGGAGAGGGAACACTGAAGCTTTCTTT.

This chain connects TRBV7-2 to TRBJ1-1, with D possibly TRBD1 on 5 matching bases. The CDR3 covers 15 residues. Germline V gives CDR1 SGHTA, CDR2 FQGNSA. V lost 2 bases, J lost 8 bases, and 18 bases lay in between. The CDR3: CASSLKYRPSIEAFF. The CDR3 DNA sequence: TGTGCCAGCAGCTTAAAATACAGGCCCTCCATAGAAGCTTTCTTT. The complete variable domain, with remaining parts taken from reference TRBV7-2 and TRBJ1-1, reads GAGVSQSPSNKVTEKGKDVELRCDPISGHTALYWYRQSLGQGLEFLIYFQGNSAPDKSGLPSDRFSAERTGGSVSTLTIQRTQQEDSAVYLCASSLKYRPSIEAFFGQGTRLTVV.

This clonotype was counted at least ten times. J is TRBJ2-7 and V is TRBV5-6; 13 nucleotides match TRBD2. Unmatched junction bases numbered 4, after V lost 2 bases and J lost 8 bases. The CDR3 runs to 14 residues. CDR1 is SGHDT, CDR2 YYEEEE, per germline. The CDR3 nucleotides read TGTGCCAGCAGCTTCCGACTAGCGGGGGGAAAGCAGTACTTC. Its translation is CASSFRLAGGKQYF.

This clonotype was observed at least ten times. The CDR3 DNA follows: TGCGCCAGCAGCCCATGGGACCAGGCCGGGGAGCTGTTTTTT. This sequence encodes CASSPWDQAGELFF. The V call is TRBV4-1, the J call TRBJ2-2; tentatively, D is TRBD1 or TRBD2 (5 bases each). CDR1 MGHRA and CDR2 YSYEKL come from the germline V gene. V lost 4 bases and J 6 bases, leaving 12 bases between the germline ends. This CDR3 contains 14 residues.

This clonotype was recorded at least ten times. This chain joins TRBV12-3 or TRBV12-4 and TRBJ2-1; D unclear. Trimming removed 3 bases at V and 8 bases at J, with 11 bases between. The CDR3 length is 13 residues. DNA for the CDR3: TGTGCCAGCAGTTTGGTCTCCGTCCATGAGCAGTTCTTC. It yields the protein CASSLVSVHEQFF.

CDR3 loop: CASSFSGAAYNEQFF. The CDR3 DNA sequence: TGTGCCAGCAGCTTTAGCGGGGCAGCCTACAATGAGCAGTTCTTC. V is TRBV7-9 and J is TRBJ2-1; 8 nucleotides line up with TRBD2. Germline values: CDR1 SEHNR, CDR2 FQNEAQ (reference sequence). CDR3 length: 15 amino acids. V was pared by 3 bases and J by 2 bases, with 3 bases of the junction left unmatched.